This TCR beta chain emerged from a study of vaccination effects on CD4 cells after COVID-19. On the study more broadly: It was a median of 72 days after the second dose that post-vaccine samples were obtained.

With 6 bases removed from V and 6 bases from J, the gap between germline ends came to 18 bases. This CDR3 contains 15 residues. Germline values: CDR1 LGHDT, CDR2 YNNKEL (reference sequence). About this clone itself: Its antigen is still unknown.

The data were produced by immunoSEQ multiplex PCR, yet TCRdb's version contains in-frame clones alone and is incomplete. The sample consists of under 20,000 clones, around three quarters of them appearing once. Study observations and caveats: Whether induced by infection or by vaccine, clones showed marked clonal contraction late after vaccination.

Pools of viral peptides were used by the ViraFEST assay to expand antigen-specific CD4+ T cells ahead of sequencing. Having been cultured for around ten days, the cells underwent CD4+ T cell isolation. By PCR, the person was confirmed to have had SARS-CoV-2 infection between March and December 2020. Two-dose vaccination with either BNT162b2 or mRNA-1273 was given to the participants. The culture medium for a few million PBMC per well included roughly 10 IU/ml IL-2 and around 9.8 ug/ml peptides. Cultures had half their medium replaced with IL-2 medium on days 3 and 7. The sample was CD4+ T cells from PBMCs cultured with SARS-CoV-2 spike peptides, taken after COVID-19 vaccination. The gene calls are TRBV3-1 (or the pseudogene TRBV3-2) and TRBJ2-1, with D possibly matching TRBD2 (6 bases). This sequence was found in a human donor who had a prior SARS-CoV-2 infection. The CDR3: CASSEGSGIINEQFF. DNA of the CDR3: TGTGCCAGCAGTGAGGGTAGCGGTATAATCAATGAGCAGTTCTTC.